The rows below give T cell receptor beta chains drawn from one sample of a study of T cell changes during pregnancy in multiple sclerosis. Sequenced by immunoSEQ multiplex PCR; TCRdb stores in-frame clones only, minus some. Of tens of thousands of clones in the sample, around 91% were seen once. The sequencing used CD8+ T cells from peripheral blood mononuclear cells, collected in the second trimester of pregnancy. The receptor source for this set is a female donor with multiple sclerosis, enrolled in a pregnancy study. The CDR3 runs from the conserved cysteine through the conserved F or W. The D gene is left open where the match is weak. Where a row states a size, it is once, few, many or the class of an expanded clone; other rows omit it.

cdr3_aa,cdr3_nt,clone_size,d_call,v_call,j_call
CASSPGDRGRMNTEAFF,TGCGCCAGCAGCCCCGGAGACAGGGGGCGGATGAACACTGAAGCTTTCTTT,NA,TRBD1,TRBV5-1,TRBJ1-1
CASSLRGRHGYTF,TGTGCCAGCAGCTTGCGGGGTAGACATGGCTACACCTTC,NA,NA,TRBV5-4,TRBJ1-2
CASSAGWRQETQYF,TGTGCCAGCAGCGCGGGGTGGAGGCAAGAGACCCAGTACTTC,NA,NA,TRBV5-5,TRBJ2-5
CASSHFNTEAFF,TGCGCCAGCAGCCACTTCAACACTGAAGCTTTCTTT,NA,NA,TRBV4-3,TRBJ1-1
CASSFLLVFSADTQYF,TGTGCCAGCAGCTTCCTACTAGTCTTTTCCGCAGATACGCAGTATTTT,NA,NA,TRBV5-5,TRBJ2-3
CASGLGVRDNQPQHF,TGTGCTAGTGGTTTGGGGGTCAGGGACAATCAGCCCCAGCATTTT,NA,NA,TRBV12-5,TRBJ1-5
CASSIQGAFSNQPQHF,TGTGCCAGTAGTATACAGGGGGCGTTTAGCAATCAGCCCCAGCATTTT,NA,TRBD1,TRBV19,TRBJ1-5
CASSRRTSGPYNEQFF,TGTGCCAGCTCACGCCGTACTAGCGGACCCTACAATGAGCAGTTCTTC,NA,TRBD2,TRBV18,TRBJ2-1
CASSSSLAGGRETQYF,TGTGCCAGCAGCTCTTCGTTAGCGGGGGGCCGGGAGACCCAGTACTTC,NA,TRBD2,TRBV7-9,TRBJ2-5
CASSKNRELSEQYF,TGTGCCAGCAGCAAAAACAGGGAACTAAGTGAGCAGTACTTC,NA,NA,TRBV21-1,TRBJ2-7
CASSLVLGQFYEQYF,TGTGCCAGCAGCTTAGTCCTCGGACAGTTCTACGAGCAGTACTTC,NA,NA,TRBV11-2,TRBJ2-7
CASSVGAGMNEQFF,TGTGCCAGCAGCGTAGGTGCGGGGATGAATGAGCAGTTCTTC,NA,NA,TRBV9,TRBJ2-1
CASSAGLAFAYEQYF,TGTGCCAGTTCGGCGGGACTAGCGTTTGCCTACGAGCAGTACTTC,NA,TRBD2,TRBV7-2,TRBJ2-7
CASVWDLPGQGPNTEAFF,TGTGCTAGCGTGTGGGACCTACCGGGACAGGGCCCGAACACTGAAGCTTTCTTT,NA,TRBD1,TRBV12-5,TRBJ1-1
CAGQQASDGNTIYF,TGTGCCGGACAACAGGCGTCAGATGGAAACACCATATATTTT,once,NA,TRBV6-1,TRBJ1-3
CASSSPRDRGRFPLNTGELFF,TGTGCCAGCAGCTCGCCCCGGGACAGGGGGCGATTTCCCCTGAACACCGGGGAGCTGTTTTTT,NA,TRBD1,TRBV7-3,TRBJ2-2
CASSGQESSYEQYF,TGTGCCAGTAGTGGACAGGAGAGCTCCTACGAGCAGTACTTC,NA,TRBD1,TRBV19,TRBJ2-7
CSVDRTGAYGYTF,TGCAGCGTCGACCGTACAGGGGCATATGGCTACACCTTC,NA,TRBD1,TRBV29-1,TRBJ1-2